The subject of this entry is one TCR beta chain. The source of the sample is a study of blood T cells in healthy people across ages. Sample-barcoded 5' priming and a J-beta primer mix drove a second PCR of 7 to 11 cycles. A single record per CDR3 protein comes from TCRdb applying MiXCR to the 5' RACE reads. The profile shows some 1,800,000 distinct CDR3 sequences, 35% to 50% of them singletons. CDR3 length equals 14 residues. CDR1 is SGHDT and CDR2 is YYEEEE in the germline V gene. With 0 bases removed from V and 7 bases from J, the gap between germline ends came to 13 bases. The chain is built from TRBV5-6 and TRBJ1-1, with D tentatively TRBD1 (5 bases). The TCR originated in a human donor in good health. The sample comprised blood. CDR3 DNA: TGTGCCAGCAGCTTGGCTTCTTGGGGGGGTGAAGCTTTCTTT. Translating gives CASSLASWGGEAFF.